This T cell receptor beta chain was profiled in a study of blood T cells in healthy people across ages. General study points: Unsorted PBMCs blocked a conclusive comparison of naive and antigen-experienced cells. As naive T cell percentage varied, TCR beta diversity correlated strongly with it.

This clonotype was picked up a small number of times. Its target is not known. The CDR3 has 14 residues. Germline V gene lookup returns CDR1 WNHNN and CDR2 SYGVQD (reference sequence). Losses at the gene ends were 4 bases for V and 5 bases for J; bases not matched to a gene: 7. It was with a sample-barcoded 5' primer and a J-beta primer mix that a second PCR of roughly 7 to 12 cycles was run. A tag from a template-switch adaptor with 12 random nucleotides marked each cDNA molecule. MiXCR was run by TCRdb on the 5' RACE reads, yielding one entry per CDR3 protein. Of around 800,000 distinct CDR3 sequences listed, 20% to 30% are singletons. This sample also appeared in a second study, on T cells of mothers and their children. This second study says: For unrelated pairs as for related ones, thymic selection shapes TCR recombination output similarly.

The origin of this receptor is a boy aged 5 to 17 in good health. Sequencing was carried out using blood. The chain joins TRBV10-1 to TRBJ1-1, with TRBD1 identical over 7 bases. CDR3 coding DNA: TGCGCCAGCAGTGGTCGACAGGGTTGGACTGAAGCTTTCTTT. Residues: CASSGRQGWTEAFF.